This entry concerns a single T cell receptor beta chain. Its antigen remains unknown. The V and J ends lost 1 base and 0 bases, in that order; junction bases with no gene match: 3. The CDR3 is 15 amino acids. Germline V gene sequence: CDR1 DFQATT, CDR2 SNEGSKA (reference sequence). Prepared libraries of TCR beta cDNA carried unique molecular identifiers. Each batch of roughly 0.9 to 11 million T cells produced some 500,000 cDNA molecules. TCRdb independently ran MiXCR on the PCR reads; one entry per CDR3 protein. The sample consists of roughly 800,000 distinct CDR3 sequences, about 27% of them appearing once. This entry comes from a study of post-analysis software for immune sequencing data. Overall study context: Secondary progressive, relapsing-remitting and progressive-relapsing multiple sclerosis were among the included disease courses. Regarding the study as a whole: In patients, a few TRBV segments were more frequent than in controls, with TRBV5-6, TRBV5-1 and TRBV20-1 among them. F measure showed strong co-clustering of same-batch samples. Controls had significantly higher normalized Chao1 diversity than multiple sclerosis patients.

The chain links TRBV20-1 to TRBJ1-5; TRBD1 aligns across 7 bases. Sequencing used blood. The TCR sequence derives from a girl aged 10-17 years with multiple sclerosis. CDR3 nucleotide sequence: TGCAGTGCTAGAGGGGGACAGAGTAGCAATCAGCCCCAGCATTTT. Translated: CSARGGQSSNQPQHF.